The clone carrying this T cell receptor beta chain was detected only a few times. Germline lookup yields CDR1 SGHRS and CDR2 YFSETQ. The trim removed 4 bases at V and 3 bases at J, leaving 3 bases unmatched. The CDR3 is 15 residues long. The entry originates in a study of patients and donors after allogeneic stem cell transplantation. TCRdb re-analysed the RT-PCR reads in MiXCR, keeping a single row per CDR3 protein. The sample contains some 960,000 distinct CDR3 sequences, 15% to 20% of which appear only once. The chain is built from TRBV5-1 and TRBJ2-2, with TRBD1 matching over 10 bases. Sequencing used blood, either unsorted or a sorted T cell fraction (not recorded which). This clonotype was obtained from a human donor who was either an allogeneic HSCT recipient or a stem cell or donor lymphocyte infusion donor (not recorded which). It is not recorded whose cells these are; they may come from a transplant donor. In DNA form, the CDR3 reads TGCGCCAGCAGCAGGGACAGGGGTGACACCGGGGAGCTGTTTTTT. Translated: CASSRDRGDTGELFF.